These 3 T cell receptor beta chains came from one sample sequenced in a study of response to subunit inactivated influenza vaccine. TCRdb re-derived calls from the RT-PCR reads in MiXCR, one entry per CDR3 protein. The sample holds under 550,000 distinct CDR3 sequences; 7.5% to 8.5% are singletons and the top ten take 13%. Source: PBMCs from blood, taken roughly 24 months after vaccination. The receptors come from a man aged 45-69 years who received an inactivated influenza vaccine.

The chain links TRBV5-6 to TRBJ1-1; no firm D call. Trimming left V 2 bases short and J 0 bases short, with 11 bases between. The CDR3 loop spans 15 amino acids. From germline, CDR1 is SGHDT and CDR2 YYEEEE. The CDR3 reads CASSFLGDLNTEAFF. Written as DNA, the CDR3 is TGTGCCAGCAGCTTTTTGGGAGACTTGAACACTGAAGCTTTCTTT.

This chain uses TRBV5-1 with TRBJ2-1; possible D gene TRBD1, 5 bases. This CDR3 spans 16 amino acids. With 0 bases removed from V and 7 bases from J, the gap between germline ends came to 17 bases. CDR1 SGHRS and CDR2 YFSETQ come from the germline V gene. Here the CDR3 reads CASSLGSAGKSNEQFF. The CDR3 DNA is TGCGCCAGCAGCTTGGGCTCGGCAGGGAAATCGAATGAGCAGTTCTTC.

The genes are TRBV28 and TRBJ1-3; D is perhaps TRBD1 (5 bases). Germline loops: CDR1 MDHEN, CDR2 SYDVKM. The CDR3 sequence is 13 residues long. V was pared by 9 bases and J by 8 bases, with 17 bases between. CDR3 nucleotide sequence: TGTGCCAGTACGCCGTCGGGGGTATACACCATATATTTT. It codes for CASTPSGVYTIYF.